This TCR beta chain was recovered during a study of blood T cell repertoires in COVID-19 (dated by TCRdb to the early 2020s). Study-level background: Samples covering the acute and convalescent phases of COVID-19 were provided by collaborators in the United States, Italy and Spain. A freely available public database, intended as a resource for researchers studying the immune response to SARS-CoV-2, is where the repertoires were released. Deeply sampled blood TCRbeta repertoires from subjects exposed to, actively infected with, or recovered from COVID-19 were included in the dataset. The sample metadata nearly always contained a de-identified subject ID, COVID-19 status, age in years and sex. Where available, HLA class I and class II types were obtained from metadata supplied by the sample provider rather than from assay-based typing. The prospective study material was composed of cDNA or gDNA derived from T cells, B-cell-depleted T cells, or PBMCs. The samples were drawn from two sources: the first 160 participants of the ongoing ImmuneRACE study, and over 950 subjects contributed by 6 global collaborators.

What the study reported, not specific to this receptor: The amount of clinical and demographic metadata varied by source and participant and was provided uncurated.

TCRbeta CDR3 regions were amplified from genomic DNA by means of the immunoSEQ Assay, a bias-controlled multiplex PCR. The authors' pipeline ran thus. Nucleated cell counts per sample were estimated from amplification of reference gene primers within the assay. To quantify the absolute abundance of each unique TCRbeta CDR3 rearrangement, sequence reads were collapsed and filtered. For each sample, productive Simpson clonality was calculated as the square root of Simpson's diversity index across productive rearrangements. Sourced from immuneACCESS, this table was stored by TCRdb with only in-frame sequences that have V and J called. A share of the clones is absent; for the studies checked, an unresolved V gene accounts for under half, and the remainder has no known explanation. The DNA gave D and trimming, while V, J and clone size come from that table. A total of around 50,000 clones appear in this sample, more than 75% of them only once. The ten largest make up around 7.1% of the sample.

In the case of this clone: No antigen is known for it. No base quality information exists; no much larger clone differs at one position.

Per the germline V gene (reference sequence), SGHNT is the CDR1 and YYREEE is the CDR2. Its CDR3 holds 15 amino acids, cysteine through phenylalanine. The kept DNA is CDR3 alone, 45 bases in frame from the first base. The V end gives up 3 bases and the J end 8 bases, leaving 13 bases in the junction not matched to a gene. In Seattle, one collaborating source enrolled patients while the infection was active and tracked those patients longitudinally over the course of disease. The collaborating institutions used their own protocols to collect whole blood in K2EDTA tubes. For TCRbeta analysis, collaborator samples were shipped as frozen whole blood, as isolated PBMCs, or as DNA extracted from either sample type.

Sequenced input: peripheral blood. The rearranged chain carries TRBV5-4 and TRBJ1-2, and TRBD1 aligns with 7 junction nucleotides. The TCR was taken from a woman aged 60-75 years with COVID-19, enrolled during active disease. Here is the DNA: TGTGCCAGCAGCTCTCCGGGACAGACACCCGACGGCTACACCTTC. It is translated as CASSSPGQTPDGYTF.